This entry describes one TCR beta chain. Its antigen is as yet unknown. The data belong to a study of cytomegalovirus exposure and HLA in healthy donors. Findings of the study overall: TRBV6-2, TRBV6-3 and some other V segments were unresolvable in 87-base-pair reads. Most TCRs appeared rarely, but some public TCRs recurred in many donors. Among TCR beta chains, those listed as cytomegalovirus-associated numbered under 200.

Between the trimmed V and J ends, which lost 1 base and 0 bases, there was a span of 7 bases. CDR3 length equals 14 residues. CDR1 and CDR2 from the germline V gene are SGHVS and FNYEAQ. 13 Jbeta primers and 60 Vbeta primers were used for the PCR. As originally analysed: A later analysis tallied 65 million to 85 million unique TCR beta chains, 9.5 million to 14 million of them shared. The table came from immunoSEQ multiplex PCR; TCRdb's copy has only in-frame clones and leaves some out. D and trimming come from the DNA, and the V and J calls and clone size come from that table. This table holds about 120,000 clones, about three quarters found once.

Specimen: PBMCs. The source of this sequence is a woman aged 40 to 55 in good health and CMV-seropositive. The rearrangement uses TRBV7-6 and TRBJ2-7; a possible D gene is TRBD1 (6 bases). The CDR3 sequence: CASSLGTDSYEQYF. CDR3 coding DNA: TGTGCCAGCAGCTTAGGGACAGACTCCTACGAGCAGTACTTC.